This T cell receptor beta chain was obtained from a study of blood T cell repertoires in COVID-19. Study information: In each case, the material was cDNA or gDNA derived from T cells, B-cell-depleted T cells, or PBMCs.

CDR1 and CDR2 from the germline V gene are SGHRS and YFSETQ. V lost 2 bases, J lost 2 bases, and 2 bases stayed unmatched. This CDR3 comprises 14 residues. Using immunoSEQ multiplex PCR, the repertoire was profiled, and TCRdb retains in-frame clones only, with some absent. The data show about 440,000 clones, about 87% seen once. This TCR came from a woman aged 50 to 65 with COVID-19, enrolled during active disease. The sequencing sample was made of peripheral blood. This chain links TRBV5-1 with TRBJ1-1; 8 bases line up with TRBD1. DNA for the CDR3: TGCGCCAGCAGCTTTCCAGGGGGCAACACTGAAGCTTTCTTT. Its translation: CASSFPGGNTEAFF.